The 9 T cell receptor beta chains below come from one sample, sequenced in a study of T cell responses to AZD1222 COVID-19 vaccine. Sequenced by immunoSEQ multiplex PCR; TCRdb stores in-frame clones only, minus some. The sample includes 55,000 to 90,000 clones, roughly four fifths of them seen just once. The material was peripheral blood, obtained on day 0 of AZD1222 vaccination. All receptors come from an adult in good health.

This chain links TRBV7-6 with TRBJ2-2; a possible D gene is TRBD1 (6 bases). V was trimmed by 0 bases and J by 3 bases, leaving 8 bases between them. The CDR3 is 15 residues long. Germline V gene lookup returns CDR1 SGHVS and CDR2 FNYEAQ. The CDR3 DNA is TGTGCCAGCAGCTTAGCCGGACAGTACACCGGGGAGCTGTTTTTT. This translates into CASSLAGQYTGELFF. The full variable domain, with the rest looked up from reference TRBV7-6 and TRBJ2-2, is GAGVSQSPRYKVTKRGQDVALRCDPISGHVSLYWYRQALGQGPEFLTYFNYEAQQDKSGLPNDRFSAERPEGSISTLTIQRTEQRDSAMYRCASSLAGQYTGELFFGEGSRLTVL.

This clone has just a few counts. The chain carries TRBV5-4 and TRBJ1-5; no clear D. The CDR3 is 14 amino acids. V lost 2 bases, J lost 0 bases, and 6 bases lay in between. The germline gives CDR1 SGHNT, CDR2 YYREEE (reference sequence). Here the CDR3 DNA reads TGTGCCAGCAGCTTTTGGGGTAGCAATCAGCCCCAGCATTTT. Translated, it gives CASSFWGSNQPQHF.

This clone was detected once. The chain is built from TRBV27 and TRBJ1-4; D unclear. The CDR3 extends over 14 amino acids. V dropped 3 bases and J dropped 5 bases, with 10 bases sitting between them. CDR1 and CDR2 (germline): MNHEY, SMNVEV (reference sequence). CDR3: CASSFRGGNEKLFF. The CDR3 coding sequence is TGTGCCAGCAGTTTCCGGGGTGGGAATGAAAAACTGTTTTTT.

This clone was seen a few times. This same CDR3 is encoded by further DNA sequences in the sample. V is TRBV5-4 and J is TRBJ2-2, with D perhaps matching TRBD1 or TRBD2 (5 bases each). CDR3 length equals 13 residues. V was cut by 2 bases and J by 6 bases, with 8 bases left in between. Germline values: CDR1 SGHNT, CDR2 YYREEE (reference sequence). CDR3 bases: TGTGCCAGCAGCTTTCAGGGAGCCGGGGAGCTGTTTTTT. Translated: CASSFQGAGELFF.

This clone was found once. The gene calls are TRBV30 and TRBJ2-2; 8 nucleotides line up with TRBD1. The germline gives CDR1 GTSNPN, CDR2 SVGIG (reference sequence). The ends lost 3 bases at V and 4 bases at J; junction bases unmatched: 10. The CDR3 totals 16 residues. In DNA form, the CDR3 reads TGTGCCTGGAGCCCCGCGCAGGGGGCGGTCACCGGGGAGCTGTTTTTT. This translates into CAWSPAQGAVTGELFF.

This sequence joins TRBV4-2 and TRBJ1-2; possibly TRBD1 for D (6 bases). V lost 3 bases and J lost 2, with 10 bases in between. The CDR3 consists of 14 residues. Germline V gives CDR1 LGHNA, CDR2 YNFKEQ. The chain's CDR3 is CASSHPGQNYGYTF. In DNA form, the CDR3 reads TGTGCCAGCAGCCACCCGGGACAAAACTATGGCTACACCTTC.

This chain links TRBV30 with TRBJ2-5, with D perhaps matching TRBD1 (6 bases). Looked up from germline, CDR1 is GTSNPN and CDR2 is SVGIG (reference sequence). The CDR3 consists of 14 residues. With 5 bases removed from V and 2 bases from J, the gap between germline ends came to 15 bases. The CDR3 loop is CAWSEDRLQETQYF. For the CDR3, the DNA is TGTGCCTGGTCAGAAGACAGGCTTCAAGAGACCCAGTACTTC. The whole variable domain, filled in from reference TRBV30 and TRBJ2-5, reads SQTIHQWPATLVQPVGSPLSLECTVEGTSNPNLYWYRQAAGRGLQLLFYSVGIGQISSEVPQNLSASRPQDRQFILSSKKLLLSDSGFYLCAWSEDRLQETQYFGPGTRLLVL.

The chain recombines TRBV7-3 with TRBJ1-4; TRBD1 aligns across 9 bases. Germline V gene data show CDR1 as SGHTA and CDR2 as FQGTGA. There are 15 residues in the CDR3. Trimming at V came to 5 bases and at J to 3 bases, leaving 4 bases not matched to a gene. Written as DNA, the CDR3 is TGTGCCAGCAGCCCAGGGACAGGGCCTAATGAAAAACTGTTTTTT. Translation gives CASSPGTGPNEKLFF.

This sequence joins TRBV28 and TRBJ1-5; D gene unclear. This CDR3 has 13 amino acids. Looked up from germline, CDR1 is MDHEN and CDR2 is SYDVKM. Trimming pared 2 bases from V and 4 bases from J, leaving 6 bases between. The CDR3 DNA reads TGTGCCAGCAGTTTAGATGGGAATCAGCCCCAGCATTTT. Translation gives CASSLDGNQPQHF.